This T cell receptor beta chain derives from a study of cytomegalovirus exposure and HLA in healthy donors. Study-level results: The investigators catalogued 160 or so TCR beta chains as cytomegalovirus-associated. Among the CMV-associated chains, three were confirmed in vitro as specific for CMV antigens.

The PCR was carried out with 60 Vbeta primers and 13 Jbeta primers. Assay: immunoSEQ multiplex PCR; the TCRdb copy retains only in-frame clones and omits some. The sample lists under 200,000 clones; around 80% were seen once. As concerns this clone: Its antigen is currently unknown.

This sequence originates from a woman aged 50 to 60 in good health and CMV-seropositive. The sequencing input was PBMCs.

For the CDR3, the DNA is TGTGCCAGCACCCCCGGGACTAGGGCCTACGAGCAGTACTTC. It yields the protein CASTPGTRAYEQYF. The V call is TRBV5-8, the J call TRBJ2-7, with 8 positions matching TRBD2. This CDR3 region has 14 residues. CDR1 and CDR2 from the germline V gene are SGHTS and YDEGEE. Unmatched junction bases numbered 7, after V lost 6 bases and J lost 2 bases.